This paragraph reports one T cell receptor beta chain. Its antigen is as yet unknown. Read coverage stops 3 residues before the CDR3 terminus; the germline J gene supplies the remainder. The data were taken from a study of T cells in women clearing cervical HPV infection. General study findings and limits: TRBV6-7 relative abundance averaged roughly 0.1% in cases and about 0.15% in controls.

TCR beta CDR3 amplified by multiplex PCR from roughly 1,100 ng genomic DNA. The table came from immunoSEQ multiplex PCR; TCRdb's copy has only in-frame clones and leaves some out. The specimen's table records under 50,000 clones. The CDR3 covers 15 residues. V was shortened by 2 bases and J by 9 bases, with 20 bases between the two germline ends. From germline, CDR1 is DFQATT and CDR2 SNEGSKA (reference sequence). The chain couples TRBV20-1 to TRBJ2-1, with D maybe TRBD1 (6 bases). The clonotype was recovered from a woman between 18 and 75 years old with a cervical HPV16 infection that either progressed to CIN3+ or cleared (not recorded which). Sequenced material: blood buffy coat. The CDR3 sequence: CSARSHREPQGEQFF. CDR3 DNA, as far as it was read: TGCAGTGCTAGAAGTCACAGGGAACCACAAGGTGAG.